The 19 T cell receptor beta chains presented below share a single source sample, sequenced in a study of cytotoxic CD8 clonotypes in ibrutinib-treated CLL. The protocol was immunoSEQ multiplex PCR, while the TCRdb copy is restricted to in-frame clones and leaves out a portion. This repertoire shows 120,000 to 150,000 clones, approximately 77% found once; its top ten account for 25% to 30%. The sequenced sample was PBMCs, obtained after 12 months of ibrutinib treatment. The receptors shown here come from a human donor with chronic lymphocytic leukemia.

As to this clone: Other nucleotide sequences from this sample produce the same CDR3. V and J are TRBV9 and TRBJ2-7, with a tentative D call TRBD2 (7 bases). The V end was cut by 3 bases, the J end by 2 bases, with 21 bases between. Germline CDR1 reads SGDLS; CDR2 reads YYNGEE. The CDR3 consists of 17 residues. This CDR3 reads CASSGGGGPSGPYEQYF. The CDR3 coding sequence is TGTGCCAGCAGCGGAGGGGGGGGGCCTAGCGGTCCCTACGAGCAGTACTTC.

The chain couples TRBV27 to TRBJ2-5, with 9 bases lining up with TRBD2. The germline gives CDR1 MNHEY, CDR2 SMNVEV (reference sequence). The CDR3 has 15 residues. J gave up 3 bases and V 5 bases, and 7 bases lay outside the gene matches. The CDR3 sequence is CASSGGASGEETQYF. In DNA, the CDR3 is TGTGCCAGCAGTGGCGGGGCTAGCGGGGAAGAGACCCAGTACTTC.

This chain joins TRBV6-6 and TRBJ2-5; perhaps TRBD2 as D (6 bases). Germline V CDR1 and CDR2: MNHNY, SVGAGI (reference sequence). Trimming took off 6 bases at V and 5 bases at J, with 13 bases between the two ends. The CDR3 is made up of 13 amino acids. CDR3 in DNA: TGTGCCAGCAGGAGCCGGGAGACGGAGACCCAGTACTTC. This translates into CASRSRETETQYF.

The CDR3 DNA follows: TGCAGCGTTGTGGGTAGGGACACCTACGAGCAGTACTTC. Encoded protein: CSVVGRDTYEQYF. The genes are TRBV29-1 and TRBJ2-7, with a weak D call TRBD1 (6 bases). The CDR3 covers 13 residues. The ends were cut back, 4 bases at V and 2 bases at J, with 12 bases in the middle. Germline CDR1 SQVTM, CDR2 ANQGSEA.

The chain recombines TRBV6-1 with TRBJ2-5; D possibly matches TRBD1 or TRBD2 (5 bases each). Germline CDR1 reads MNHNS; CDR2 reads SASEGT. With 3 bases removed from V and 5 bases from J, the gap between germline ends came to 19 bases. The CDR3 is 16 amino acids. CDR3 residues: CASSDQDTPGWETQYF. The CDR3 coding sequence is TGTGCCAGCAGTGACCAGGACACCCCGGGGTGGGAGACCCAGTACTTC.

The V and J genes are TRBV2 and TRBJ1-1; no firm D call. Trimming took 2 bases from V and 6 from J, leaving 7 bases between them. This CDR3 region has 12 residues. Germline CDR1 and CDR2: SNHLY and FYNNEI. The CDR3 bases are TGTGCCAGCAGTGAAATTGTCGCTGAAGCTTTCTTT. Amino acids: CASSEIVAEAFF.

This chain connects TRBV30 to TRBJ2-5; D is uncertain. The CDR3 is 10 residues long. V lost 5 bases to trimming and J lost 5 bases, with 6 bases between them. Germline assignment: CDR1 GTSNPN and CDR2 SVGIG (reference sequence). Here the CDR3 DNA reads TGTGCCTGGGCAAGGGAGACCCAGTACTTC. It translates to CAWARETQYF.

This clone appeared a single time. J is TRBJ1-5 and V is TRBV4-1; D gene uncertain. CDR1 is MGHRA and CDR2 is YSYEKL in the germline V gene. This CDR3 is built from 16 residues. The germline V and J ends were trimmed by 0 bases and 3 bases, with 12 bases remaining between them. CDR3: CASSQEAAAINQPQHF. The CDR3 bases are TGCGCCAGCAGCCAAGAGGCAGCCGCTATCAATCAGCCCCAGCATTTT.

This chain uses TRBV30 with TRBJ2-1, with D perhaps assigned TRBD1 or TRBD2 (5 bases each). The CDR3 is 17 residues long. Germline CDR1 is GTSNPN and CDR2 is SVGIG (reference sequence). V lost 4 bases and J 5 bases, leaving 24 bases between the germline ends. The CDR3 is CAWNRERVRGSNNEQFF. In nucleotides, the CDR3 is TGTGCCTGGAACCGGGAAAGGGTGAGGGGCTCGAACAATGAGCAGTTCTTC. The full variable domain, completed using reference TRBV30 and TRBJ2-1, is SQTIHQWPATLVQPVGSPLSLECTVEGTSNPNLYWYRQAAGRGLQLLFYSVGIGQISSEVPQNLSASRPQDRQFILSSKKLLLSDSGFYLCAWNRERVRGSNNEQFFGPGTRLTVL.

CDR3 nucleotide sequence: TGTGCCTGGACCCGATTGGATAAGGTCTACGAGCAGTACTTC. Residues: CAWTRLDKVYEQYF. The genes are TRBV30 and TRBJ2-7; no clear D. This CDR3 comprises 14 residues. The V gene's germline CDR1 is GTSNPN and CDR2 SVGIG (reference sequence). Trimming stripped 4 bases from V and 3 bases from J, with 16 bases between. Looking up the rest from reference TRBV30 and TRBJ2-7 gives the full variable domain: SQTIHQWPATLVQPVGSPLSLECTVEGTSNPNLYWYRQAAGRGLQLLFYSVGIGQISSEVPQNLSASRPQDRQFILSSKKLLLSDSGFYLCAWTRLDKVYEQYFGPGTRLTVT.

The chain employs TRBV6-1 and TRBJ1-1, with a possible D match to TRBD1 (5 bases). V lost 11 bases and J lost 1, with 14 bases in between. The germline CDR1 and CDR2 sequences are MNHNS and SASEGT. There are 13 residues in the CDR3. In DNA, the CDR3 is TGTGCCGCAAAGGGGACGCCGAACACTGAAGCTTTCTTT. Amino acids: CAAKGTPNTEAFF.

The CDR3 region has the DNA TGTGCCAGCAGCTACACGGGACAGTCCAATCAGCCCCAGCATTTT. Amino acids: CASSYTGQSNQPQHF. This chain uses TRBV5-8 with TRBJ1-5, with TRBD1 matching over 7 bases. V dropped 3 bases and J dropped 3; count of bases not matched to a gene: 6. Germline values: CDR1 SGHTS, CDR2 YDEGEE. This CDR3 is built from 15 residues.

The V call is TRBV11-2, the J call TRBJ1-3; D not resolved. There are 16 residues in the CDR3. The germline CDR1 and CDR2 sequences are SGHAT and FQNNGV. The V end lost 5 bases, the J end lost 0 bases, and 14 bases lay between the germline ends. CDR3 in amino acids: CASSLLPGRSGNTIYF. The CDR3 DNA is TGTGCCAGCAGCCTACTTCCGGGTCGCTCTGGAAACACCATATATTTT.

The chain couples TRBV6-5 to TRBJ2-7; D might be TRBD2 (5 bases). This CDR3 region has 13 residues. Germline-derived CDR1 and CDR2 are MNHEY and SVGAGI. V lost 2 bases to trimming and J lost 3 bases, with 8 bases between them. The CDR3 region has the DNA TGTGCCAGCAGTTACGCGAGGGACTACGAGCAGTACTTC. Its protein product is CASSYARDYEQYF.

V gene TRBV15 combines with J gene TRBJ2-7, with D possibly TRBD2 on 6 matching bases. The germline V gene has CDR1 LNHNV and CDR2 YYDKDF (reference sequence). The V end was cut by 3 bases, the J end by 0 bases, with 33 bases between. The CDR3 is 22 residues long. This chain's CDR3 is CATSRLDPAQYLRRGSSYEQYF. CDR3 sequence (DNA): TGTGCCACCAGCAGGCTCGATCCTGCCCAATACCTGAGACGGGGGAGCTCCTACGAGCAGTACTTC.

The V and J genes are TRBV6-1 and TRBJ1-6; D is unresolved. The CDR3 length is 13 residues. Trimming cost V 3 bases and J 8 bases, with 8 bases left between them. The germline CDR1 and CDR2 sequences are MNHNS and SASEGT. The CDR3 is CASSDLPDSPLHF. The CDR3 coding sequence is TGTGCCAGCAGTGATCTCCCGGATTCACCCCTCCACTTT.

V is TRBV5-1 and J is TRBJ2-7, with a tentative D call TRBD1 (6 bases). The CDR3 spans 16 residues. V dropped 2 bases and J dropped 1 base, with 16 bases sitting between them. Germline V gene lookup returns CDR1 SGHRS and CDR2 YFSETQ. As DNA, the CDR3 is TGCGCCAGCAGCTTTGTAGTAGGTCAGGGGTCCTACGAGCAGTACTTC. Translating it yields CASSFVVGQGSYEQYF.

The chain employs TRBV19 and TRBJ1-2; D may be TRBD1 (5 bases). CDR3 size: 15 residues. Germline V CDR1 and CDR2: LNHDA, SQIVND (reference sequence). V was pared by 1 base and J by 6 bases, with 15 bases between. CDR3 region: CASSIGTRGAHGYTF. The CDR3 DNA reads TGTGCCAGTAGTATAGGAACAAGGGGCGCGCATGGCTACACCTTC.

The gene calls are TRBV19 and TRBJ2-1; D possibly corresponds to TRBD2 (5 bases). There are 15 residues in the CDR3. CDR1 is LNHDA, CDR2 SQIVND, per germline (reference sequence). The V and J ends lost 5 bases and 0 bases respectively, with 11 bases between them. CDR3 loop: CASSPATSSYNEQFF. CDR3 bases: TGTGCCAGTAGTCCAGCAACTAGCTCCTACAATGAGCAGTTCTTC.